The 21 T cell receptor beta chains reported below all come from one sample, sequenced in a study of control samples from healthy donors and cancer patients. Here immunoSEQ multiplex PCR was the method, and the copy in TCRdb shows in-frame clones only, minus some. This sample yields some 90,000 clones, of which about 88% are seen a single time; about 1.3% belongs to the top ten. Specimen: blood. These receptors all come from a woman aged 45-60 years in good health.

CDR3 nucleotides: TGTGCCACCTACGGGAACACTGAAGCTTTCTTT. It specifies CATYGNTEAFF. This rearrangement joins TRBV28 to TRBJ1-1, with no clear D. V was clipped by 10 bases and J by 1 base, with 7 bases between them. Germline CDR1 is MDHEN and CDR2 is SYDVKM. CDR3 length equals 11 residues.

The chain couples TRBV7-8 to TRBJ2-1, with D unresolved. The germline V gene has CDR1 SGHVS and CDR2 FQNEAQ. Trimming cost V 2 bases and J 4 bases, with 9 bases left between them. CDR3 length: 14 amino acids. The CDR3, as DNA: TGTGCCAGCAGCTTACGGCTACCTTACAATGAGCAGTTCTTC. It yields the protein CASSLRLPYNEQFF.

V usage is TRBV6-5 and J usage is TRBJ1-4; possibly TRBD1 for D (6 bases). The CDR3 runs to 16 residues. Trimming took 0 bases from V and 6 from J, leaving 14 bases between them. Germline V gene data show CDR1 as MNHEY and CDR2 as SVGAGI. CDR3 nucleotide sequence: TGTGCCAGCAGTTACTCTGCGGGACAAGTAGATGAAAAACTGTTTTTT. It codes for CASSYSAGQVDEKLFF.

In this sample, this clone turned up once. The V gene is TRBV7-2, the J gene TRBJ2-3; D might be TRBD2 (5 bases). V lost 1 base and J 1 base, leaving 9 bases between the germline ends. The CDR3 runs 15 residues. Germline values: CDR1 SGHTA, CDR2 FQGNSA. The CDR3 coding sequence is TGTGCCAGCAGCTTAGACGGGCGGGGCACAGATACGCAGTATTTT. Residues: CASSLDGRGTDTQYF.

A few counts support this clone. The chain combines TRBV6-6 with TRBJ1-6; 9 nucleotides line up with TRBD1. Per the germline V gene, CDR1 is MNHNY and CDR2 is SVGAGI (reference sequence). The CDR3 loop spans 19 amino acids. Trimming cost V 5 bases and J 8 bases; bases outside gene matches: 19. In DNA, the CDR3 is TGTGCCAGCAGTCCGCTCCGTGGGACAGGGAATTTGATCCATTCACCCCTCCACTTT. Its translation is CASSPLRGTGNLIHSPLHF.

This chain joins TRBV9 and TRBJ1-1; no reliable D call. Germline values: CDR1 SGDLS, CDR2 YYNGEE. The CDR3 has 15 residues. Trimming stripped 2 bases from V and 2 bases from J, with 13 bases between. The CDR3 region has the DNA TGTGCCAGCAGCGTGTTCCCCACGGGTAACACTGAAGCTTTCTTT. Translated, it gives CASSVFPTGNTEAFF.

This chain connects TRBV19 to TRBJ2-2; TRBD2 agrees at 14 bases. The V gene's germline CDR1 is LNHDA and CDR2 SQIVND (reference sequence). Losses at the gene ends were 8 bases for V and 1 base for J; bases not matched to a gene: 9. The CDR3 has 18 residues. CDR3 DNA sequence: TGTGCCAGTTGGGAGGGGACTAGCGGGAGAGGGAACACCGGGGAGCTGTTTTTT. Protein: CASWEGTSGRGNTGELFF.

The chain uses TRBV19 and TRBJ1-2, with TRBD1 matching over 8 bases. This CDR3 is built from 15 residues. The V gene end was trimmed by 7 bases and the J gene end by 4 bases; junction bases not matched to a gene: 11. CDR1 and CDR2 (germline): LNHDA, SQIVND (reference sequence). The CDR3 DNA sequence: TGTGCCAGTACCCAGGGCCCAGGGGGCGCCTATGGCTACACCTTC. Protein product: CASTQGPGGAYGYTF.

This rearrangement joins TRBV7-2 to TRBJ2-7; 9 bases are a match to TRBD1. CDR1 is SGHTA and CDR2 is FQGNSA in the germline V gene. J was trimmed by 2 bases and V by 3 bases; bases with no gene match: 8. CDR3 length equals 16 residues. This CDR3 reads CASSLDGTGQTYEQYF. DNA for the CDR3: TGTGCCAGCAGCTTGGATGGGACAGGGCAGACCTACGAGCAGTACTTC. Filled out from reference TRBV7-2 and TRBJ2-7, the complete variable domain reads GAGVSQSPSNKVTEKGKDVELRCDPISGHTALYWYRQSLGQGLEFLIYFQGNSAPDKSGLPSDRFSAERTGGSVSTLTIQRTQQEDSAVYLCASSLDGTGQTYEQYFGPGTRLTVT.

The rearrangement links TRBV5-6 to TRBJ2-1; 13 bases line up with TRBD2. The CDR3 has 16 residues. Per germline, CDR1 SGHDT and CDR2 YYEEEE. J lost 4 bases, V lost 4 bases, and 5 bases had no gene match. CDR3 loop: CASSKMGLAGYNEQFF. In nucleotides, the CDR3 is TGTGCCAGCAGCAAGATGGGACTAGCGGGGTACAATGAGCAGTTCTTC.

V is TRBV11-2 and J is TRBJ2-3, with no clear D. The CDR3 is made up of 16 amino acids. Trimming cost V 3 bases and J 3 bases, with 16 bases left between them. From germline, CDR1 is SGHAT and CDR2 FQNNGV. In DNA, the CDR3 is TGTGCCAGCAGCTTGAATAGCTGGACGTCGACAGATACGCAGTATTTT. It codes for CASSLNSWTSTDTQYF.

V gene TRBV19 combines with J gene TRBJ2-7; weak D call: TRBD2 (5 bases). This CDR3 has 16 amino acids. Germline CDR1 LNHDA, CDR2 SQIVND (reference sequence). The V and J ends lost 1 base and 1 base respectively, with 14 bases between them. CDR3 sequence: CASSIGGERSSYEQYF. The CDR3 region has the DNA TGTGCCAGTAGTATAGGTGGGGAGAGGAGTTCCTACGAGCAGTACTTC.

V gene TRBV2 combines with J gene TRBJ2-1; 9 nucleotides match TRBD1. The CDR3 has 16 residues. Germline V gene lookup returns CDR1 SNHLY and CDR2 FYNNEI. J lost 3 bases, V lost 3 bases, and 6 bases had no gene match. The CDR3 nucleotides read TGTGCCAGCAGTGATATAAGGGACAGGGACTACAATGAGCAGTTCTTC. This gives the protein CASSDIRDRDYNEQFF.

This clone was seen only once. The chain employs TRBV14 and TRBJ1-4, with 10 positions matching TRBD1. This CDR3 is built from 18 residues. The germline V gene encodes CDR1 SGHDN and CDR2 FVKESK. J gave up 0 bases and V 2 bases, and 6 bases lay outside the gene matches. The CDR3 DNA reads TGTGCCAGCAGCCAAAGGACAGGGGGGCTGCCAACTAATGAAAAACTGTTTTTT. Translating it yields CASSQRTGGLPTNEKLFF.

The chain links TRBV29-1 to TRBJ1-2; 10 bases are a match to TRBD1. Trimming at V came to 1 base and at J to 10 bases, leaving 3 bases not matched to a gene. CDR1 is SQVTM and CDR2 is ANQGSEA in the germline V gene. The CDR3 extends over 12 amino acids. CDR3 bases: TGCAGCGTTGAAGGACAGGGGGCGACCTACACCTTC. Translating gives CSVEGQGATYTF.

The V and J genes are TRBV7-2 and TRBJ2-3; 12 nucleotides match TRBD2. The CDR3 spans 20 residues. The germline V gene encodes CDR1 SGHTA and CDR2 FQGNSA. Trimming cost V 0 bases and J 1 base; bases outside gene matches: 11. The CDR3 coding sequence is TGTGCCAGCAGCTTAGCTCTACGGCTAGCGGGGGGGCGGGGCACAGATACGCAGTATTTT. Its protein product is CASSLALRLAGGRGTDTQYF.

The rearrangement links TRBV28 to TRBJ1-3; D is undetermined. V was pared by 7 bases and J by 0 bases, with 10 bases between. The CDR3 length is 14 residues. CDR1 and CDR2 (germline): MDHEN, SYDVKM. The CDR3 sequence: CASTLSSSGNTIYF. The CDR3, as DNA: TGTGCCAGCACCCTGTCAAGCTCTGGAAACACCATATATTTT.

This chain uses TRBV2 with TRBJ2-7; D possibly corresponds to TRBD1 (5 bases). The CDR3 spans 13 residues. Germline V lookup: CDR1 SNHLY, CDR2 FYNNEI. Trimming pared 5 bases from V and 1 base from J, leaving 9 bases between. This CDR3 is CASSWTLSYEQYF. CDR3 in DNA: TGTGCCAGCAGTTGGACATTATCCTACGAGCAGTACTTC.

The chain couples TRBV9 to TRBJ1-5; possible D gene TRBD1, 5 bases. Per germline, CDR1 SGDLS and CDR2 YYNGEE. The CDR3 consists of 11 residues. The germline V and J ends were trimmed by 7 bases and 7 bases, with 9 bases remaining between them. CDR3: CASWGGQPQHF. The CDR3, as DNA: TGTGCCAGCTGGGGGGGGCAGCCCCAGCATTTT.

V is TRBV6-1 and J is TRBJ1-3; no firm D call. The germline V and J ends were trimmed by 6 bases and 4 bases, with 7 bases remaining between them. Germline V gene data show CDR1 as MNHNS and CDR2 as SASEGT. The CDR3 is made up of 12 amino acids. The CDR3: CASSDTGNTIYF. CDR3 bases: TGTGCCAGCAGCGATACGGGAAACACCATATATTTT.

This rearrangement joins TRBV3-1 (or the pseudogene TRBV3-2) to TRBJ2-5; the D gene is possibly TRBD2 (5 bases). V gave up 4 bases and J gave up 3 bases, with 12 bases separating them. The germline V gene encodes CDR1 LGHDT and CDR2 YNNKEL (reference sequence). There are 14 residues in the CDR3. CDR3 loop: CASSRLRREETQYF. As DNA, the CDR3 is TGTGCCAGCAGCCGCTTAAGGCGGGAAGAGACCCAGTACTTC.